The 18 T cell receptor beta chains below were found in one sample sequenced in a study of molecular identifiers for immune sequencing clone quantification. TCRdb recomputed calls from the PCR reads with MiXCR, one row per CDR3 protein. The sample shows about 320,000 distinct CDR3 sequences, around 21% of them seen only once. Specimen: naive CD8+ T cells from blood, with Jurkat cell RNA spiked in. Noted subset: FACS-sorted CD8+CD4-CCR7+CD45RA+ naive T cells. The source is a human donor in good health. Some libraries in this study had Jurkat cell RNA spiked in.

There are many counts of this clonotype. The chain is built from TRBV6-5 and TRBJ1-4; 12 bases map to TRBD1. V was clipped by 3 bases and J by 8 bases; unmatched bases: 4. The CDR3 consists of 15 residues. Germline-derived CDR1 and CDR2 are MNHEY and SVGAGI. This CDR3 is CASSYGTGGEEKLFF. The CDR3 coding sequence is TGTGCCAGCAGTTATGGGACAGGGGGCGAGGAAAAACTGTTTTTT.

This clonotype was recorded many times. This CDR3 is CASSPAWGDNYEQYF. The CDR3 bases are TGCGCCAGCAGCCCGGCGTGGGGGGACAACTACGAGCAGTACTTC. This chain links TRBV4-1 with TRBJ2-7; perhaps D is TRBD1 or TRBD2 (6 bases each). Germline V lookup: CDR1 MGHRA, CDR2 YSYEKL. The CDR3 spans 15 residues. Trimming took 4 bases from V and 3 from J, leaving 16 bases between them.

Concerning this clonotype itself: With a much larger clone just one base away, this may be a read error. Since no conserved phenylalanine or tryptophan closes the CDR3, a read error is the likely cause. This sequence joins TRBV27 and TRBJ2-5; the D gene is possibly TRBD2 (6 bases). The ends were cut back, 3 bases at V and 4 bases at J, with 9 bases in the middle. The CDR3 is 13 residues long. Germline V gene sequence: CDR1 MNHEY, CDR2 SMNVEV (reference sequence). This CDR3 reads CASSLTRLETQYL. CDR3 sequence (DNA): TGTGCCAGCAGTTTGACTAGGTTAGAGACCCAGTACCTC.

This clonotype has a count of ten or more. This chain joins TRBV5-1 and TRBJ2-7, with TRBD1 matching 9 bases. Germline CDR1 is SGHRS and CDR2 is YFSETQ. V trimming: 2 bases; J trimming: 2 bases; junction bases outside the gene matches: 5. The CDR3 contains 15 residues. CDR3 loop: CASSLTQGAPYEQYF. The CDR3 DNA reads as TGCGCCAGCAGCTTAACACAGGGGGCGCCCTACGAGCAGTACTTC.

This clonotype occurred many times. This chain links TRBV4-1 with TRBJ1-1; D unclear. The ends were cut back, 4 bases at V and 6 bases at J, with 12 bases in the middle. The germline CDR1 and CDR2 sequences are MGHRA and YSYEKL. The CDR3 is made up of 13 amino acids. The CDR3 DNA reads TGCGCCAGCAGCCCCTACGGGTCCCCTGAAGCTTTCTTT. Translating gives CASSPYGSPEAFF.

This clonotype was seen repeatedly, ten times or more. The CDR3 region has the DNA TGTGCCAGCAGTGACTGGACAGGGGACCAGCCCCAGCATTTT. Protein product: CASSDWTGDQPQHF. The V gene is TRBV2, the J gene TRBJ1-5, with 9 bases fitting TRBD1. V was clipped by 3 bases and J by 7 bases; unmatched bases: 4. The CDR3 extends over 14 amino acids. The germline V gene has CDR1 SNHLY and CDR2 FYNNEI.

This clonotype occurred once. Since a much larger clone is just one base distant, this may be a read error. CDR3 nucleotide sequence: TGTGCCAGCACCCCTAGGGGGACTAGCGGAAATGAGCAGTACTTC. Its protein product is CASTPRGTSGNEQYF. J is TRBJ2-1 and V is TRBV2, with 11 positions matching TRBD2. The J call may be faulty, since TRBJ2-7 better matches the DNA end. The CDR3 sequence is 15 residues long. Germline-derived CDR1 and CDR2 are SNHLY and FYNNEI.

The chain recombines TRBV12-3 or TRBV12-4 with TRBJ2-2; TRBD2 aligns across 7 bases. The CDR3 spans 16 residues. Trimming removed 2 bases from V and 2 bases from J; junction bases left unmatched: 5. DNA of the CDR3: TGTGCCAGCAGTTTAAGGGAGGGACCAAACACCGGGGAGCTGTTTTTT. It translates to CASSLREGPNTGELFF.

There are a few counts of this clonotype. V gene TRBV6-5 combines with J gene TRBJ2-7; 7 positions match TRBD2. The V and J ends lost 6 bases and 0 bases, in that order; junction bases with no gene match: 11. Germline CDR1 and CDR2: MNHEY and SVGAGI. The CDR3 is made up of 16 amino acids. CDR3 residues: CASRPGRVLTSYEQYF. For the CDR3, the DNA is TGTGCCAGCAGACCAGGGAGGGTGCTGACCTCCTACGAGCAGTACTTC.

Turning to this clonotype: A much more abundant neighbour one base away suggests this may be a read error. The rearrangement links TRBV28 to TRBJ2-7; 10 bases fit TRBD1. Germline CDR1 reads MDHEN; CDR2 reads SYDVKM. The CDR3 covers 15 residues. V dropped 6 bases and J dropped 2; count of bases not matched to a gene: 7. CDR3: CASSAGTGVPYEQYF. The CDR3 DNA follows: TGTGCCAGCAGCGCGGGGACAGGGGTCCCCTACGAGCAGTACTTC.

This clonotype has at least ten counts. J is TRBJ1-1 and V is TRBV28, with no clear D. V lost 3 bases and J 0 bases, leaving 5 bases between the germline ends. The CDR3 contains 13 residues. In germline, CDR1 is MDHEN, CDR2 SYDVKM. CDR3 in amino acids: CASSFNLNTEAFF. The CDR3 DNA reads TGTGCCAGCAGTTTCAACCTGAACACTGAAGCTTTCTTT.

Note on this clonotype: Mismatch with germline at one junction end may stem from a read error. This chain uses TRBV9 with TRBJ2-2, with D perhaps being TRBD1 or TRBD2 (5 bases each). The CDR3 consists of 13 residues. Germline V lookup: CDR1 SGDLS, CDR2 YYNGEE. The CDR3 DNA reads as TGTGCCAGCAGCTCCCAGGACACCGGGGAGCCGTTTTTT. Encoded protein: CASSSQDTGEPFF.

This clonotype has a count of ten or more. The chain joins TRBV28 to TRBJ1-4; 7 bases are a match to TRBD1. The CDR3 spans 14 residues. Trimming took 3 bases from V and 7 from J; bases not matched to a gene: 5. Germline assignment: CDR1 MDHEN and CDR2 SYDVKM. The CDR3 DNA follows: TGTGCCAGCAGTTTCTACAGGGGCGGTGAAAAACTGTTTTTT. Protein: CASSFYRGGEKLFF.

The chain carries TRBV19 and TRBJ2-7, with 9 bases lining up with TRBD2. V dropped 3 bases and J dropped 5; count of bases not matched to a gene: 14. Germline CDR1 and CDR2: LNHDA and SQIVND (reference sequence). The CDR3 extends over 17 amino acids. CDR3 sequence reads: CASSMVTSGASIDEQYF. The DNA for the CDR3 is TGTGCCAGTAGTATGGTGACTAGCGGAGCGAGTATCGACGAGCAGTACTTC.

This clonotype came up many times. This chain links TRBV30 with TRBJ2-7; TRBD2 agrees at 12 bases. The CDR3 has 15 residues. Germline V gene data show CDR1 as GTSNPN and CDR2 as SVGIG (reference sequence). V lost 4 bases and J lost 6; bases outside the gene matches: 10. The CDR3 reads CAWTLLAGGSGEQYF. The CDR3 DNA reads TGTGCCTGGACCCTTCTAGCGGGAGGGAGTGGCGAGCAGTACTTC.

Concerning this clonotype itself: Possible read error: a much larger clone is one base away. The chain joins TRBV6-2 or TRBV6-3 to TRBJ2-3, with 8 nucleotides matching TRBD2. The germline V gene has CDR1 MNHEY and CDR2 SVGEGT. V trimming: 5 bases; J trimming: 6 bases; junction bases outside the gene matches: 10. The CDR3 contains 15 residues. The CDR3 DNA reads TGTGCCAGCAGTCAGACTGGCGGGGGGATGGATACGCAGTATTTT. Translation: CASSQTGGGMDTQYF.

This clonotype was observed many times. The chain has TRBV5-4 and TRBJ2-7; 10 positions match TRBD1. The CDR3 extends over 16 amino acids. Germline lookup yields CDR1 SGHNT and CDR2 YYREEE (reference sequence). After removal of 0 bases from V and 2 bases from J, the junction contained 5 bases not matched to a gene. Written as DNA, the CDR3 is TGTGCCAGCAGCTTGGCGGGGACAGGGGTTCCCTACGAGCAGTACTTC. This translates into CASSLAGTGVPYEQYF.

Comment on this clonotype: A much larger clone lies one base from this, so it may be a read error. The V call is TRBV20-1, the J call TRBJ1-5; no clear D gene. This CDR3 is built from 16 residues. Germline values: CDR1 DFQATT, CDR2 SNEGSKA (reference sequence). The CDR3 reads CSARDQASVSNQSQHF. CDR3 in DNA: TGCAGTGCTAGAGATCAAGCCAGCGTTAGCAATCAGTCCCAGCATTTT.